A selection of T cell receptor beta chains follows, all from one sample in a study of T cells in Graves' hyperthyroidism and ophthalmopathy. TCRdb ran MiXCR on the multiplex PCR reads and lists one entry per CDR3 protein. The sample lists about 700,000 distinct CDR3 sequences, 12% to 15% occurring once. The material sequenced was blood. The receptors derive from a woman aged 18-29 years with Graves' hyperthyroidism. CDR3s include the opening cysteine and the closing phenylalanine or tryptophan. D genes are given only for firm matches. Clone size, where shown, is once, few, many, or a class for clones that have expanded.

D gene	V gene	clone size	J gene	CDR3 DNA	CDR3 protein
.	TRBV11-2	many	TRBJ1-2	TGTGCCAGCAGCTTAAACCCAATCTCCACAAGCTATGGCTACACCTTC	CASSLNPISTSYGYTF
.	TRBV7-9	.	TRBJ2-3	TGTGCCAGCAGCTCCCGATCCGGGACACAACCCTTAACAGATACGCAGTATTTT	CASSSRSGTQPLTDTQYF
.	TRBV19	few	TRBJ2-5	TGTGCCAGTAGTATAGGAGGGGCGCCCCAAGAGACCCAGTACTTC	CASSIGGAPQETQYF
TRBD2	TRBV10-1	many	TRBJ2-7	TGCGCCAGCAGTGAGGGTAGCGGGAGTCCGTACGAGCAGTACTTC	CASSEGSGSPYEQYF
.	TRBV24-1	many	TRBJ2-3	TGTGCCACCAGTGACCCCGGGACCCAAAGCACAGATACGCAGTATTTT	CATSDPGTQSTDTQYF
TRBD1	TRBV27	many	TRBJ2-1	TGTGCCAGCAGTGCCACCGGGACAGGGGGCTTAAATGAGCAGTTCTTC	CASSATGTGGLNEQFF
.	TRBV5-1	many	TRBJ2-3	TGCGCCAGCAGCTTGGAGGGACGTAGAAAAGATACGCAGTATTTT	CASSLEGRRKDTQYF
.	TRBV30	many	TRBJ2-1	TGTGCCTGGAGTGTACTGGCAGACTACAATGAGCAGTTCTTC	CAWSVLADYNEQFF
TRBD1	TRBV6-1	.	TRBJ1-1	TGTGCCAGCAGGGAGGACAGGGAGGGCACTGAAGCTTTCTTT	CASREDREGTEAFF
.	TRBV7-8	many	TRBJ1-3	TGTGCCAGCAGCTTAGCGCTAAGGGGTTCCTCTGGAAACACCATATATTTT	CASSLALRGSSGNTIYF
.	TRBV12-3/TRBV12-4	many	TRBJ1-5	TGTGCCAGCAGTTCCGGGCAATTTGGGTTAGGACAGCCCCAGCATTTT	CASSSGQFGLGQPQHF
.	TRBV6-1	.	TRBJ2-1	TGTGCCAGCACCGGAGGAGGATACAATGAGCAGTTCTTC	CASTGGGYNEQFF
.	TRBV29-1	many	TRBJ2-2	TGCAGCGTTGACGCAGTCACCGGGGAGCTGTTTTTT	CSVDAVTGELFF
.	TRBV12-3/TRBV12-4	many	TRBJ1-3	TGTGCCAGCAACCCGGGACGCTACGAATGGGGCACCATATATTTT	CASNPGRYEWGTIYF
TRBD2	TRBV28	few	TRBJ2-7	TGTGCCAGCAGTCAGCCTGGACTAGTAGGCGAGCAGTACTTC	CASSQPGLVGEQYF
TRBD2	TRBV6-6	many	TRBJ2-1	TGTGCCAGCAGTTACACAGCGACTAGCGGAGATTACAATGAGCAGTTCTTC	CASSYTATSGDYNEQFF
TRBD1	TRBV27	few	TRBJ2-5	TGTGCCATGGTGGACAGGTGCGAGACCCAGTACTTC	CAMVDRCETQYF
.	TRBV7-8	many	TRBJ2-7	TGTGCCAGCAGCTTAGGGGACTTCTCGGGCGAGCAGTACTTC	CASSLGDFSGEQYF
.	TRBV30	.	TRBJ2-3	TGTGCCTGGAGTGCCGGATCTTTTAGCACAGATACGCAGTATTTT	CAWSAGSFSTDTQYF
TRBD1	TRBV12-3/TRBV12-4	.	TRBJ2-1	TGTGCCAGCAGTTTAATACAGGGGGCACGGAATGAGCAGTTCTTC	CASSLIQGARNEQFF
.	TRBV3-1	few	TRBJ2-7	TGTGCCAGCAGCCCCGAATCCACGGTGATATACGAGCAGTACTTC	CASSPESTVIYEQYF
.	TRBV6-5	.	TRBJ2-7	TGTGCCAGCAGTTCCCTTGTGGTCGAGCAGTACTTC	CASSSLVVEQYF
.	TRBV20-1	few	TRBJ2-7	TGCAGTGCTAGGAAAAGGGGCAGAGACTACGAGCGGTACTTC	CSARKRGRDYERYF
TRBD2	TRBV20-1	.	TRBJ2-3	TGCAGTGCTAACCACAGACCGGGACTAGCGGGAGGAACAGATACGCAGTATTTT	CSANHRPGLAGGTDTQYF
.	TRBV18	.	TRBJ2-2	TGTGCCAGCTCCCCCCGAACAGAGAACACCGGGGAGCTGTTTTTT	CASSPRTENTGELFF
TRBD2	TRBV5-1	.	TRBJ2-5	TGCGCCAGCAGTTGGGCTAGCGGGAGTGAAGAGACCCAGTACTTC	CASSWASGSEETQYF
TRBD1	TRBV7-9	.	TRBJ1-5	TGTGCCAGCAGCCCCGGGACAGATATTAATCAGCCCCAGCATTTT	CASSPGTDINQPQHF
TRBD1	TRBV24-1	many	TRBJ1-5	TGTGCCACCAGTGATCGGATTACCCCAGGGGGTCAGCCCCAGCATTTT	CATSDRITPGGQPQHF
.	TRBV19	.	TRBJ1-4	TGTGCCAGTAGTATAATAACTTCCAGGGCGAATGAAAAACTGTTTTTT	CASSIITSRANEKLFF
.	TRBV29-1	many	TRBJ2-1	TGCAGCGTTGTCCTAAACAATGAGCAGTTCTTC	CSVVLNNEQFF
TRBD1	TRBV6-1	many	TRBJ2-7	TGTGCCAGCAGTGAGGGGACAGGGATTACCTCCTACGAGCAGTACTTC	CASSEGTGITSYEQYF
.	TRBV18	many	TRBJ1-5	TGTGCCAGCTCACCGGGAACTTCAGGTTGGCCCCAGCATTTT	CASSPGTSGWPQHF
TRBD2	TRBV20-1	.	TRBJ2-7	TGCAGTGTCGGCGGGAGGGGGGGCTCCTACGAGCAGTACTTC	CSVGGRGGSYEQYF
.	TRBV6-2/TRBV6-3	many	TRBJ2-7	TGTGCCAGCGGGCTTAGTTTCTCCTACGAGCAGTACTTC	CASGLSFSYEQYF
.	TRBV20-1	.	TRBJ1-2	TGCAGTGCTAGAGATCTCGACGGGATTAACTATGGCTACACCTTC	CSARDLDGINYGYTF
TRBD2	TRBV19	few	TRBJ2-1	TGTGCCAGTAGTACTCCCCGGACTAGCGGGATCCACAATGAGCAGTTCTTC	CASSTPRTSGIHNEQFF
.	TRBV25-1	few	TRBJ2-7	TGTGCCAGCAGTCGCAAGGACGGATCCTACGAGCAGTACTTC	CASSRKDGSYEQYF
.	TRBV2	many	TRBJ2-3	TGTGCCAGCAGCTACGATACGCAGTATTTT	CASSYDTQYF
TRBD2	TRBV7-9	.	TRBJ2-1	TGTGCCAGCAGCTTGTTTGGGACTAGCGGGAGGCAGTTCTTC	CASSLFGTSGRQFF
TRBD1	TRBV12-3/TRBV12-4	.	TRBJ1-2	TGTGCCAGCAGTGATCCCCAGACAGGGAGGTATGGCTACACCTTC	CASSDPQTGRYGYTF
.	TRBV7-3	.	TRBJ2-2	TGTGCCAGCAGCTTTGCAATAACCGGGGAGCTGTTTTTT	CASSFAITGELFF
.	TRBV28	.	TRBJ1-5	TGTGCCAGCAGTTTGGGGCCAGCTAATAGCAATCAGCCCCAGCATTTT	CASSLGPANSNQPQHF
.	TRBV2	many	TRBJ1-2	TGTGCCAGCAGTGAAGCCAGGACGGATGGCTACACCTTC	CASSEARTDGYTF
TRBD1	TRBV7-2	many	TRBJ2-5	TGTGCCAGCAGCGTGGCACAGGGGGTAAAGACCCAGTACTTC	CASSVAQGVKTQYF
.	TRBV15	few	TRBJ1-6	TGTGCCACCAGCAGAGATCAGGGGTCACCCCTCCACTTT	CATSRDQGSPLHF
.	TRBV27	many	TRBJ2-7	TGTGCCAGCAGTTGGGATCTCAAGGGTAGTGAGCAGTACTTC	CASSWDLKGSEQYF
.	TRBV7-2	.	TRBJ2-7	TGTGCCAGCAGCCTTAGCGCCCCGCTCTCCTACGAGCAGTACTTC	CASSLSAPLSYEQYF
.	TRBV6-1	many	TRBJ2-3	TGTGCCAGCAGCGCCCGGATTACGGGGATTAACCCCACAGATACGCAGTATTTT	CASSARITGINPTDTQYF
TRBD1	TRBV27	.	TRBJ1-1	TGTGCCAGCAGTTTATGGGGTCAGGGGGCTGGAGACGCTGAAGCTTTCTTT	CASSLWGQGAGDAEAFF
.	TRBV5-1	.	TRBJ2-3	TGCGCCAGCAGCTTTGGTTCGGTAGGAGGTACGCAGTATTTT	CASSFGSVGGTQYF
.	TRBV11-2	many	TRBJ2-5	TGTGCCAGCAGCGTAACACGGGGAGTTGGGGAGACCCAGTACTTC	CASSVTRGVGETQYF
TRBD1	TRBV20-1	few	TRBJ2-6	TGCAGTGCTAGAGCCGACCCGGGACAGTACTCTGGGGCCAACGTCCTGACTTTC	CSARADPGQYSGANVLTF
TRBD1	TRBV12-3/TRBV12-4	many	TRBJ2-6	TGTGCCAGCAGAAGGGGACAGGGGAGTTCTGGGGCCAACGTCCTGACTTTC	CASRRGQGSSGANVLTF
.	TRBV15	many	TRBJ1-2	TGTGCCACCAGCACAGACGCCAATAGTTACGGCTACACCTTC	CATSTDANSYGYTF
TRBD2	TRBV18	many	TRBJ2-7	TGTGCCAGCTCAGACCAACTAGCGGATCACGAGCAGTACTTC	CASSDQLADHEQYF
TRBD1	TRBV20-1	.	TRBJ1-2	TGCGGTGCTAAACGGGACAGATCGACTAACTATGGCTACACCTTC	CGAKRDRSTNYGYTF
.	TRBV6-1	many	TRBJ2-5	TGTGCCAGCTACCAACGGCGGGGTGAGGGGACCCAGTACTTC	CASYQRRGEGTQYF
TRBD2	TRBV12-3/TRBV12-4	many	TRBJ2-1	TGTGCCAGCAGTTCCTTAACTAGCGGGCTCGAGTCAAGCTCCTACAATGAGCAGTTCTTC	CASSSLTSGLESSSYNEQFF
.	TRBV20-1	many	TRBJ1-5	TGCAGTGCTAGTCGTCAAGATAGCAATCAGCCCCAGCATTTT	CSASRQDSNQPQHF